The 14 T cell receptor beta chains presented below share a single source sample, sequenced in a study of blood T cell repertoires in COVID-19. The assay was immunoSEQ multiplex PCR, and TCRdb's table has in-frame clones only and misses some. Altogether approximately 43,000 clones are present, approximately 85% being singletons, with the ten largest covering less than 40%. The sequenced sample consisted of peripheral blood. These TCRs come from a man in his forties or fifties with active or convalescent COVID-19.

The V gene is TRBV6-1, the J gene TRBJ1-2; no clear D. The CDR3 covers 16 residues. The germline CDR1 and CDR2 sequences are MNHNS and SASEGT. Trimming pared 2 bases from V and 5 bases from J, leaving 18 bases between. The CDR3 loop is CASSEWANLALYGYTF. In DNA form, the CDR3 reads TGTGCCAGCAGTGAATGGGCCAATCTGGCCCTTTATGGCTACACCTTC.

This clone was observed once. CDR3 bases: TGCAGCGTTGAAAGGTCCGGGGGGCTCGAAGCTTTCTTT. Protein sequence: CSVERSGGLEAFF. The chain is built from TRBV29-1 and TRBJ1-1; D possibly corresponds to TRBD1 (6 bases). Trimming shortened V by 2 bases and J by 8 bases, and 15 bases separated the two germline ends. CDR3 length: 13 residues. Germline V gives CDR1 SQVTM, CDR2 ANQGSEA.

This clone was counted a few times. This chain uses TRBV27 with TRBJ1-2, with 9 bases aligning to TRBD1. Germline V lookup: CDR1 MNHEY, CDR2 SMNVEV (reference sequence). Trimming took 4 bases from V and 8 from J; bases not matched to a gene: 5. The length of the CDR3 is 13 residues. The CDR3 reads CASSYTGGAGYTF. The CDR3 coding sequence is TGTGCCAGCAGTTATACAGGGGGCGCCGGCTACACCTTC.

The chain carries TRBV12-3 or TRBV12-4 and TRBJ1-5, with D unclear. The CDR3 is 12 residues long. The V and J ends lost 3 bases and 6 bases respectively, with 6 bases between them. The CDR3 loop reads CASSFGGQPQHF. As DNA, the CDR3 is TGTGCCAGCAGTTTCGGAGGTCAGCCCCAGCATTTT.

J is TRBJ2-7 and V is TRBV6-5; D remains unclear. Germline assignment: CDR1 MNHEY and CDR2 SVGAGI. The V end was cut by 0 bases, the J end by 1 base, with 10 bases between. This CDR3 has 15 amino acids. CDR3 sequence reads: CASSYSGTRSYEQYF. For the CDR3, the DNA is TGTGCCAGCAGTTACTCAGGAACGAGGTCCTACGAGCAGTACTTC.

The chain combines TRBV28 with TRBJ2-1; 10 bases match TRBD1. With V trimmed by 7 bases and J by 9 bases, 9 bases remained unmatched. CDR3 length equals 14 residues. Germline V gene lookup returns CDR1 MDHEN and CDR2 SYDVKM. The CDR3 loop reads CASKRQGAQSEQFF. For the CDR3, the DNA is TGTGCCAGCAAGAGACAGGGGGCGCAAAGTGAGCAGTTCTTC.

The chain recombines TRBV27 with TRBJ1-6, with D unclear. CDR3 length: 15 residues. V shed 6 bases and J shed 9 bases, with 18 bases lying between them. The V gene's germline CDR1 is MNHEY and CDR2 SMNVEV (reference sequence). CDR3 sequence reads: CASRRDRERSSPLHF. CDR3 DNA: TGTGCCAGCAGGAGGGATCGGGAAAGGAGTTCACCCCTCCACTTT.

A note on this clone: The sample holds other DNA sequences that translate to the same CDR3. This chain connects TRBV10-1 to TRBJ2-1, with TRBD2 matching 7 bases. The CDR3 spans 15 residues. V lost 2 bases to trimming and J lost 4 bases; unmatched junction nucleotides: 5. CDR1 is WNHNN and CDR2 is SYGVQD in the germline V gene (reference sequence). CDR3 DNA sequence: TGCGCCAGCAGTGAGAAGGCTAGCGGTTACAATGAGCAGTTCTTC. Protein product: CASSEKASGYNEQFF.

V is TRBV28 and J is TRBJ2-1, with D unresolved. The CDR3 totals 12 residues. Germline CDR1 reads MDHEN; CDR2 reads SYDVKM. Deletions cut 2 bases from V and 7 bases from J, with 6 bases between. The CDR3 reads CASSLQINEQFF. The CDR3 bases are TGTGCCAGCAGTTTACAGATTAATGAGCAGTTCTTC.

The CDR3: CASSPIPEGNAFF. CDR3 coding DNA: TGTGCCAGCAGCCCAATCCCTGAGGGAAACGCTTTCTTT. The chain links TRBV5-8 to TRBJ1-1; D not certain. CDR3 length: 13 residues. Germline CDR1 reads SGHTS; CDR2 reads YDEGEE. V shed 4 bases and J shed 11 bases, with 18 bases lying between them.

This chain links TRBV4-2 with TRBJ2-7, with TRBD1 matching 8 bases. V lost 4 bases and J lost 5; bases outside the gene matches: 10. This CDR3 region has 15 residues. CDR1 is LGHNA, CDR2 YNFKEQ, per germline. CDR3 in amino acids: CASSLEGMDRDEQYF. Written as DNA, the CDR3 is TGTGCCAGCAGCCTGGAAGGCATGGACAGGGACGAGCAGTACTTC.

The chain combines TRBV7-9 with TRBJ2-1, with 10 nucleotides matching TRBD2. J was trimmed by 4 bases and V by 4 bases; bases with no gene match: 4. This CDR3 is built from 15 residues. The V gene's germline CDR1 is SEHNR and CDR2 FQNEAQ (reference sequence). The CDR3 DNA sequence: TGTGCCAGCAGCTACGGACTAGCGGTATACAATGAGCAGTTCTTC. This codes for CASSYGLAVYNEQFF.

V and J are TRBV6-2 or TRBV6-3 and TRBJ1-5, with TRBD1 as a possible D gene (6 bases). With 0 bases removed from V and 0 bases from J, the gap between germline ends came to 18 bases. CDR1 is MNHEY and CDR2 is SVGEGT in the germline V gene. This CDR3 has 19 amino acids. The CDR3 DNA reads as TGTGCCAGCAGTTACTCTCACGGACAGAGAGGGTTTAGCAATCAGCCCCAGCATTTT. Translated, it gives CASSYSHGQRGFSNQPQHF.

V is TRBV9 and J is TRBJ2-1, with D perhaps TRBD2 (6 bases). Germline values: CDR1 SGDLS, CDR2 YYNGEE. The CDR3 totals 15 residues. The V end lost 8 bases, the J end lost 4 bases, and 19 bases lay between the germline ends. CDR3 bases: TGTGCCAGTTCGAAAGGACGGGACTTTTACAATGAGCAGTTCTTC. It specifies CASSKGRDFYNEQFF.